The sample holds a few counts of the clone carrying this T cell receptor beta chain. Antigen unknown. These data are taken from a study of glioma-infiltrating T cells after dendritic cell vaccination. Overall study context: Monocyte-derived dendritic cells, cultured approximately 7 days with IL-4 and GM-CSF, were pulsed with autologous tumor lysate.

Study outcomes and limitations: Few patients contributed both blood and tumor specimens.

Selection required adequate fresh-frozen tumor tissue plus more than two years' survival data. Primers: 60 V beta forward and 13 J beta reverse. Clones were read by immunoSEQ multiplex PCR, and TCRdb kept only the in-frame ones, dropping some. Among about 73,000 clones listed, over 75% were seen once. Looked up from germline, CDR1 is SGHRS and CDR2 is YFSETQ. The CDR3 consists of 16 residues. With 0 bases removed from V and 4 bases from J, the gap between germline ends came to 15 bases. This chain connects TRBV5-1 to TRBJ2-3, with a weak D call TRBD1 (5 bases). The sequenced sample was blood, obtained before dendritic cell vaccination. This sequence was found in a human donor with glioblastoma. The CDR3 is CASSLGTPWGPDTQYF. Here the CDR3 DNA reads TGCGCCAGCAGCTTGGGGACGCCCTGGGGCCCAGATACGCAGTATTTT.